The sequence of this T cell receptor beta chain was determined in a study of naive and memory T cell subsets. In this sample, this clonotype turned up many times. As yet, its antigen is unknown. CDR1 is SEHNR and CDR2 is FQNEAQ in the germline V gene (reference sequence). This CDR3 is 14 amino acids long. The V segment lost 6 bases and the J segment 1 base; nucleotides outside the gene matches: 4. Two oligonucleotides, mixed equimolar, formed the beta constant-region primer covering TRBC1 and TRBC2. Ligated cDNA was amplified by four rounds of PCR with nested alpha and beta constant-region primers and SP2. TCRdb reprocessed the UMI-ligation and nested PCR reads with MiXCR, giving one entry per CDR3 protein. The repertoire has about 23,000 distinct CDR3 sequences, more than 7% of them found once; the top ten carry 22%. Study-wide findings and caveats: Clonotypes here are unpaired alpha or beta chain sequences.

Alpha and beta libraries were amplified separately from the second PCR onward. The chain uses TRBV7-9 and TRBJ2-5; TRBD2 aligns across 8 bases. Sequencing was performed on central memory CD8+ T cells from blood. The sequence came from a human donor in good health. The CDR3 loop is CASSIAGIQETQYF. CDR3 nucleotide sequence: TGTGCCAGCAGTATAGCGGGGATCCAAGAGACCCAGTACTTC.